The clone carrying this T cell receptor (beta chain) was seen a handful of times. The antigen is not known. These data are taken from a study of T-cell reconstitution after alpha-beta-depleted transplantation in children. Preparing the TCRbeta library involved the use of unique molecular identifiers. TCRdb called the PCR reads again in MiXCR, with one record for every CDR3 protein. In the table there are 150,000 to 200,000 distinct CDR3 sequences, just under 6.5% of which are singletons. General study points: Newly produced T cells mostly accounted for T-cell counts and diversity one year post-transplant. The high TCRbeta diversity at day 60 in some patients came from surviving recipient T cells and thymic progenitors. Expanded clones from the graft, numbering several hundred, reportedly supplied alpha-beta T cells about two months after transplant.

Germline CDR1 is DFQATT and CDR2 is SNEGSKA (reference sequence). The V end lost 1 base, the J end lost 6 bases, and 13 bases lay between the germline ends. This CDR3 comprises 13 residues. The chain recombines TRBV20-1 with TRBJ2-7; D may be TRBD2 (5 bases). The sequence derives from a girl less than two years old with combined immunodeficiency, due to receive a stem cell transplant. The source material was PBMCs, sampled before TCRalphabeta/CD19-depleted stem cell transplant. This CDR3 is CSARAPSPGEQYF. The CDR3 coding sequence is TGCAGTGCTAGAGCCCCTAGCCCTGGCGAGCAGTACTTC.